This T cell receptor beta chain was identified during a study of T cell responses to AZD1222 COVID-19 vaccine. CDR3 length equals 14 residues. Trimming took 3 bases from V and 7 from J; bases not matched to a gene: 2. Germline-derived CDR1 and CDR2 are KGHSH and LQKENI. Some clones are missing from TCRdb's copy, which holds only in-frame ones; the method was immunoSEQ multiplex PCR. The table lists roughly 150,000 clones, roughly nine tenths of them singletons. Sequenced material: peripheral blood, taken after recovery from COVID-19. This TCR was recovered from an adult who had recovered from COVID-19. The rearrangement uses TRBV18 and TRBJ2-1, with 11 bases aligning to TRBD1. CDR3 DNA sequence: TGTGCCAGCTCACCGGACAGGGGGCGGAATGAGCAGTTCTTC. Its translation is CASSPDRGRNEQFF.